The rows below give T cell receptor beta chains drawn from one sample of a study of T cell repertoires in cytomegalovirus infection. TCRdb fed the reads into MiXCR, producing one record per CDR3 protein. This sample carries around 900,000 distinct CDR3 sequences, roughly 31% of them seen once, and the ten largest clones take around 15%. No antigen has been assigned to these receptors. Material: cultured CD8+ T cells from PBMCs, obtained from culture after CMV antigen stimulation. The receptors stem from a human donor in good health (CMV status not recorded). Some clones in this sample may be carry-over from other donors' samples. Each CDR3 is given with its conserved first and last residue. The D gene is left open where the match is weak. Part of the rows lack a size; the others show once, few, many or a class for expanded clones.

V gene: TRBV6-2/TRBV6-3
clone size: NA
CDR3 length: 14
D gene: NA
J gene: TRBJ1-1
CDR3 protein: CASGRDPYLTEAFF
CDR3 DNA: TGTGCCAGCGGCCGGGACCCCTACCTAACTGAAGCTTTCTTT

V gene: TRBV12-3/TRBV12-4
clone size: NA
CDR3 length: 16
D gene: NA
J gene: TRBJ1-5
CDR3 protein: CASTDHWGLGNQPQHF
CDR3 DNA: TGTGCCAGCACTGATCACTGGGGGCTAGGCAATCAGCCCCAGCATTTT

V gene: TRBV7-9
clone size: once
CDR3 length: 17
D gene: NA
J gene: TRBJ1-6
CDR3 protein: CASSLTEAWASNSPLHF
CDR3 DNA: TGTGCCAGCAGCCTGACAGAAGCCTGGGCGTCAAATTCACCCCTCCACTTT

V gene: TRBV7-2
clone size: many
CDR3 length: 17
D gene: TRBD1
J gene: TRBJ2-5
CDR3 protein: CASSHHLTGETLETQYF
CDR3 DNA: TGTGCCAGCAGCCACCACCTTACAGGGGAAACTTTAGAGACCCAGTACTTC

V gene: TRBV11-2
clone size: NA
CDR3 length: 13
D gene: NA
J gene: TRBJ1-2
CDR3 protein: CASSSGILYGYTF
CDR3 DNA: TGTGCCAGCAGTTCCGGGATCCTCTATGGCTACACCTTC

V gene: TRBV27
clone size: NA
CDR3 length: 15
D gene: NA
J gene: TRBJ2-2
CDR3 protein: CASRPRGLNTGELFF
CDR3 DNA: TGTGCCAGCAGACCCCGGGGCCTAAACACCGGGGAGCTGTTTTTT

V gene: TRBV6-5
clone size: NA
CDR3 length: 16
D gene: NA
J gene: TRBJ1-4
CDR3 protein: CASSYSKRGYREKLFF
CDR3 DNA: TGTGCCAGCAGTTACTCGAAAAGGGGGTACCGTGAAAAACTGTTTTTT

V gene: TRBV4-1
clone size: NA
CDR3 length: 14
D gene: NA
J gene: TRBJ2-4
CDR3 protein: CASSQDQGLNIQYF
CDR3 DNA: TGCGCCAGCAGCCAAGACCAGGGGCTGAACATTCAGTACTTC

V gene: TRBV27
clone size: few
CDR3 length: 11
D gene: NA
J gene: TRBJ1-1
CDR3 protein: CASRLGARAFF
CDR3 DNA: TGTGCCAGCCGGCTCGGGGCGCGGGCTTTCTTT

V gene: TRBV2
clone size: few
CDR3 length: 11
D gene: TRBD2
J gene: TRBJ2-1
CDR3 protein: CASIREGEQFF
CDR3 DNA: TGTGCCAGCATCAGGGAGGGTGAGCAGTTCTTC

V gene: TRBV2
clone size: NA
CDR3 length: 16
D gene: NA
J gene: TRBJ1-1
CDR3 protein: CASRVTRGLGNTEAFF
CDR3 DNA: TGTGCCAGCCGGGTTACAAGGGGTTTGGGAAACACTGAAGCTTTCTTT

V gene: TRBV7-2
clone size: many
CDR3 length: 15
D gene: NA
J gene: TRBJ1-4
CDR3 protein: CASSLALRRNEKLFF
CDR3 DNA: TGTGCCAGCAGCTTAGCGCTAAGACGAAATGAAAAACTGTTTTTT

V gene: TRBV7-9
clone size: few
CDR3 length: 18
D gene: TRBD1
J gene: TRBJ2-3
CDR3 protein: CASSPQSPGTASTDTQYF
CDR3 DNA: TGTGCCAGCAGCCCCCAGTCCCCCGGGACAGCTAGCACAGATACGCAGTATTTT

V gene: TRBV27
clone size: many
CDR3 length: 15
D gene: NA
J gene: TRBJ1-5
CDR3 protein: CASSLSPAGNQPQHF
CDR3 DNA: TGTGCCAGCAGTTTATCGCCGGCGGGGAATCAGCCCCAGCATTTT

V gene: TRBV7-2
clone size: many
CDR3 length: 14
D gene: NA
J gene: TRBJ1-1
CDR3 protein: CASSRLYRGTEAFF
CDR3 DNA: TGTGCCAGCAGCCGGTTATATAGAGGGACTGAAGCTTTCTTT

V gene: TRBV4-2
clone size: many
CDR3 length: 16
D gene: NA
J gene: TRBJ2-2
CDR3 protein: CASSPQGLGLTGELFF
CDR3 DNA: TGTGCCAGCAGCCCTCAGGGGCTCGGGCTCACCGGGGAGCTGTTTTTT

V gene: TRBV6-5
clone size: NA
CDR3 length: 15
D gene: NA
J gene: TRBJ2-2
CDR3 protein: CASSYSRQMTGELFF
CDR3 DNA: TGTGCCAGCAGTTACTCGAGACAGATGACCGGGGAGCTGTTTTTT

V gene: TRBV12-3/TRBV12-4
clone size: many
CDR3 length: 12
D gene: NA
J gene: TRBJ2-2
CDR3 protein: CASSRRTGELFF
CDR3 DNA: TGTGCCAGCAGTCGGCGGACCGGGGAGCTGTTTTTT

V gene: TRBV28
clone size: few
CDR3 length: 14
D gene: TRBD2
J gene: TRBJ2-1
CDR3 protein: CALTSGGPYNEQFF
CDR3 DNA: TGTGCTTTAACTAGCGGGGGACCTTACAATGAGCAGTTCTTC

V gene: TRBV7-2
clone size: many
CDR3 length: 15
D gene: TRBD1
J gene: TRBJ2-3
CDR3 protein: CASSSPDRGTDTQYF
CDR3 DNA: TGTGCCAGCAGCTCCCCGGACAGGGGCACAGATACGCAGTATTTT

V gene: TRBV19
clone size: NA
CDR3 length: 12
D gene: NA
J gene: TRBJ1-5
CDR3 protein: CASRNTNQPQHF
CDR3 DNA: TGTGCCAGTAGAAACACCAATCAGCCCCAGCATTTT

V gene: TRBV7-9
clone size: NA
CDR3 length: 17
D gene: TRBD1
J gene: TRBJ2-2
CDR3 protein: CASSLQLRTGLSGELFF
CDR3 DNA: TGTGCCAGCAGCTTACAGTTAAGGACAGGATTATCGGGGGAGCTGTTTTTT

V gene: TRBV5-4
clone size: many
CDR3 length: 13
D gene: NA
J gene: TRBJ1-2
CDR3 protein: CASSPENRDGYTF
CDR3 DNA: TGTGCCAGCAGCCCGGAAAACAGGGATGGCTACACCTTC

V gene: TRBV5-1
clone size: NA
CDR3 length: 20
D gene: TRBD2
J gene: TRBJ2-2
CDR3 protein: CASSFFPTSGGAGNTGELFF
CDR3 DNA: TGCGCCAGCAGCTTCTTTCCGACTAGCGGGGGGGCCGGGAACACCGGGGAGCTGTTTTTT

V gene: TRBV15
clone size: NA
CDR3 length: 15
D gene: NA
J gene: TRBJ1-4
CDR3 protein: CATSRVRGASEKLFF
CDR3 DNA: TGTGCCACCAGCAGAGTGCGGGGGGCAAGTGAAAAACTGTTTTTT

V gene: TRBV5-1
clone size: NA
CDR3 length: 15
D gene: NA
J gene: TRBJ2-3
CDR3 protein: CASSLAEGSTDTQYF
CDR3 DNA: TGCGCCAGCAGCTTGGCCGAGGGGAGCACAGATACGCAGTATTTT